Sequencing of this T cell receptor beta chain was carried out in a study of T cell changes during pregnancy in multiple sclerosis. The repertoire was sequenced with immunoSEQ multiplex PCR; TCRdb's copy has only in-frame clones and lacks some. The sample includes approximately 130,000 clones, about 96% of them seen just once. Sample: peripheral blood, taken after pregnancy. The receptor comes from a female donor with multiple sclerosis, enrolled in a pregnancy study.

The CDR3 region has the DNA TGTGCCATCAGTGATTTACAAGGGGGCACAGATACGCAGTATTTT. Translating gives CAISDLQGGTDTQYF. This chain uses TRBV10-3 with TRBJ2-3; tentative D call: TRBD1 (5 bases). The CDR3 has 15 amino acids. With 3 bases removed from V and 1 base from J, the gap between germline ends came to 11 bases. Per the germline V gene, CDR1 is ENHRY and CDR2 is SYGVKD.